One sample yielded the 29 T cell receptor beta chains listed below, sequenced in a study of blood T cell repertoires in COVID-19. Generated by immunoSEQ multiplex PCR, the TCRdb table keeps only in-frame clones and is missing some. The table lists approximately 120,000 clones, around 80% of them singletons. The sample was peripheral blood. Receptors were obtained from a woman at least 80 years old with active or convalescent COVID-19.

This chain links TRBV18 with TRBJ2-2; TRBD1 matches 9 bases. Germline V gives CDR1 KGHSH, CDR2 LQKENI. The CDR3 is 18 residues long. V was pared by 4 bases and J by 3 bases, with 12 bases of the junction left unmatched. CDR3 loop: CASSRLKTGTGYTGELFF. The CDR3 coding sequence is TGTGCCAGCTCACGATTAAAAACCGGGACAGGGTACACCGGGGAGCTGTTTTTT.

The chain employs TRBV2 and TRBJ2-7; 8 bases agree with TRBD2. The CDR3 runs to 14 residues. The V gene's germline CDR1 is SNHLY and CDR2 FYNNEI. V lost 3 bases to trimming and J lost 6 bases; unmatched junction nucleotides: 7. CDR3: CASSEGLELVEQYF. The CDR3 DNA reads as TGTGCCAGCAGTGAGGGACTAGAATTGGTCGAGCAGTACTTC.

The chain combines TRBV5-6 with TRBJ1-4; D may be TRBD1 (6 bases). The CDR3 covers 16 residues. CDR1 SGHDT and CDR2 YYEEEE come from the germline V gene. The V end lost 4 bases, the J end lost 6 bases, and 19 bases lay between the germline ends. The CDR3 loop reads CASSPLVGGAYEKLFF. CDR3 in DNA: TGTGCCAGCAGCCCCTTAGTCGGGGGGGCGTATGAAAAACTGTTTTTT.

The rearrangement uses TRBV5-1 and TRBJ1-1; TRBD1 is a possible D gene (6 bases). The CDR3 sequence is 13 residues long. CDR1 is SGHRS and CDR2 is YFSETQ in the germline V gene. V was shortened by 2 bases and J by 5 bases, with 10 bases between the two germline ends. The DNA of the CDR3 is TGCGCCAGCAGCTTCAAGGGGGATACTGAAGCTTTCTTT. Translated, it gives CASSFKGDTEAFF.

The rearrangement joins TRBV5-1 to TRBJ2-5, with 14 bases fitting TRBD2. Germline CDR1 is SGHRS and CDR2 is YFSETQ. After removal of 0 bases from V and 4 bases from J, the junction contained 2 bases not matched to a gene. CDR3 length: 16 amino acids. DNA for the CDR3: TGCGCCAGCAGCTTGGGACTAGCGGGAGGGGGAGAGACCCAGTACTTC. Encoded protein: CASSLGLAGGGETQYF.

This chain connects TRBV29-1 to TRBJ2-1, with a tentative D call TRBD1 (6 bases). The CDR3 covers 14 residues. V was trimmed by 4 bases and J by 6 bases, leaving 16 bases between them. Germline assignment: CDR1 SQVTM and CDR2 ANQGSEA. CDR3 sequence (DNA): TGCAGCGTTGGACGGGACACGAACTCCAATGAGCAGTTCTTC. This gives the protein CSVGRDTNSNEQFF.

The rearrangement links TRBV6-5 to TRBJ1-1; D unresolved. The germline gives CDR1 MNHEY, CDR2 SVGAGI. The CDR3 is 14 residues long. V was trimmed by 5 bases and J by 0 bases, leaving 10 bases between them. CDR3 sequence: CASSHPEVNTEAFF. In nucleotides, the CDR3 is TGTGCCAGCAGTCACCCCGAGGTGAACACTGAAGCTTTCTTT.

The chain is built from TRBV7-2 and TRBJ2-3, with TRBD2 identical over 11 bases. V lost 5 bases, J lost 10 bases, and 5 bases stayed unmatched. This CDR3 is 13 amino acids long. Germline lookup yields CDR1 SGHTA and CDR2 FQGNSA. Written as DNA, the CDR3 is TGTGCCAGCAGCCCACTAGCGGGAGCTGCGCAGTATTTT. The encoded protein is CASSPLAGAAQYF.

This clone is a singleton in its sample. The CDR3 protein is CASSPHGGQETQYF. The DNA for the CDR3 is TGTGCCAGCAGCCCTCACGGGGGGCAGGAGACCCAGTACTTC. The gene calls are TRBV7-9 and TRBJ2-5, with a possible D match to TRBD2 (7 bases). Trimming stripped 5 bases from V and 5 bases from J, with 15 bases between. Per the germline V gene, CDR1 is SEHNR and CDR2 is FQNEAQ (reference sequence). The CDR3 is 14 residues long.

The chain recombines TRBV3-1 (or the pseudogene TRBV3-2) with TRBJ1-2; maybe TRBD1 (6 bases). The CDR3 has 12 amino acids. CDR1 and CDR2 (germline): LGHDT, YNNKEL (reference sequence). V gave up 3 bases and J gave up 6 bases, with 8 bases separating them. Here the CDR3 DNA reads TGTGCCAGCAGCCATGGGGGCAATGGCTACACCTTC. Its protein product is CASSHGGNGYTF.

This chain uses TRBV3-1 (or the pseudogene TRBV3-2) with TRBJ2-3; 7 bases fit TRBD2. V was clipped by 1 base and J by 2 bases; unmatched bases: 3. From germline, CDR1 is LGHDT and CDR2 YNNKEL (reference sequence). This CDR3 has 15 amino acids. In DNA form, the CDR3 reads TGTGCCAGCAGCCAAGGGGGGGGTAACACAGATACGCAGTATTTT. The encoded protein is CASSQGGGNTDTQYF.

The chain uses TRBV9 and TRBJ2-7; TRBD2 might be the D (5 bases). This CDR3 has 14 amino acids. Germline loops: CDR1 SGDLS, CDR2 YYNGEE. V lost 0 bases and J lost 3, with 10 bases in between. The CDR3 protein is CASSVAEGYYEQYF. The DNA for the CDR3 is TGTGCCAGCAGCGTAGCTGAGGGTTACTACGAGCAGTACTTC.

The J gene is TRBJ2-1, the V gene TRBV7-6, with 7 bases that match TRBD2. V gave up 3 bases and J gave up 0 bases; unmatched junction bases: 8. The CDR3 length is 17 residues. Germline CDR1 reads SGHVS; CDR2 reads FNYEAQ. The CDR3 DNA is TGTGCCAGCAGCTTTAGGGTTGGCGGGAGCTCCTACAATGAGCAGTTCTTC. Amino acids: CASSFRVGGSSYNEQFF.

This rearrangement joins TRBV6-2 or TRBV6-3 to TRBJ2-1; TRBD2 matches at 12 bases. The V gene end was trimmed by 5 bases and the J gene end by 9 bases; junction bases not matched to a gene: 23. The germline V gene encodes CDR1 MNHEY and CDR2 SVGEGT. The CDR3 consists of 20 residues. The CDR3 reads CASSDRLWTSGKLLGTEQFF. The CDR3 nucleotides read TGTGCCAGCAGTGACCGACTATGGACTAGCGGGAAACTATTGGGCACTGAGCAGTTCTTC.

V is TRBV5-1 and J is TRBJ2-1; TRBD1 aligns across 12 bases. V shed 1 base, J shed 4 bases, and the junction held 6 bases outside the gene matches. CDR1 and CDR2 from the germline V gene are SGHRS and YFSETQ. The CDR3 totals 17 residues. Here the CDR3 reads CASSLQEGQGAYNEQFF. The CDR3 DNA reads TGCGCCAGCAGCTTGCAAGAGGGACAGGGGGCTTACAATGAGCAGTTCTTC.

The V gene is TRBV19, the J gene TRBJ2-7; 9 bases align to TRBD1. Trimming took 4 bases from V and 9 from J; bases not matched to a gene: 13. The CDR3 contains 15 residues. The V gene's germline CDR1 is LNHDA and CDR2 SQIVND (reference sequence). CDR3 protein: CASSTRQGGDSVQYF. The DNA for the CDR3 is TGTGCCAGTAGTACCCGACAGGGGGGGGATTCTGTGCAGTACTTC.

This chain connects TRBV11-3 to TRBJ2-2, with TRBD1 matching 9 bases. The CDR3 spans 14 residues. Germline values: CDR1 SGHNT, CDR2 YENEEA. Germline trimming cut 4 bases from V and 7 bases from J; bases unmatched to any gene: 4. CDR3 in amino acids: CASSSGTGIGELFF. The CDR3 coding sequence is TGTGCCAGCAGCTCAGGGACAGGGATCGGGGAGCTGTTTTTT.

The CDR3 region is CASSGRANYGYTF. The CDR3 DNA reads TGTGCCAGCAGTGGGAGGGCTAACTATGGCTACACCTTC. This chain connects TRBV12-3 or TRBV12-4 to TRBJ1-2; D gene ambiguous. This CDR3 spans 13 amino acids. V lost 5 bases, J lost 0 bases, and 7 bases lay in between.

The CDR3 DNA reads as TGTGCCAGCAGTTCCTCAGCGGGAGGGCCGTGGGCCGGGGAGCTGTTTTTT. It is translated as CASSSSAGGPWAGELFF. The chain links TRBV27 to TRBJ2-2; the match to TRBD2 covers 10 bases. This CDR3 spans 17 amino acids. Germline-derived CDR1 and CDR2 are MNHEY and SMNVEV (reference sequence). Germline trimming cut 4 bases from V and 6 bases from J; bases unmatched to any gene: 11.

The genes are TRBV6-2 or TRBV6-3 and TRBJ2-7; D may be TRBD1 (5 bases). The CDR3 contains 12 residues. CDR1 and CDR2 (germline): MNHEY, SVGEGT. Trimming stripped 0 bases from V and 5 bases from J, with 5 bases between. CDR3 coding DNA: TGTGCCAGCAGTTACTCCAGGGACGAGCAGTACTTC. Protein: CASSYSRDEQYF.

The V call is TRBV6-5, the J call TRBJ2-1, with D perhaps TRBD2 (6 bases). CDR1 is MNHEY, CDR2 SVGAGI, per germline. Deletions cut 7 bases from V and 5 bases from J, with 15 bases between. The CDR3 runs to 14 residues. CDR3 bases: TGTGCCAGCACCCCTAGCGCCAGGGACAATGAGCAGTTCTTC. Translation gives CASTPSARDNEQFF.

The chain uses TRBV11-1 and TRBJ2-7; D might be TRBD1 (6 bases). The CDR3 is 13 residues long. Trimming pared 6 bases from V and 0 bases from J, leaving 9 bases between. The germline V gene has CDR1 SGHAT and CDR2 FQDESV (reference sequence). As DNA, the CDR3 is TGTGCCAGCAGAAGACAGGACTCCTACGAGCAGTACTTC. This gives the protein CASRRQDSYEQYF.

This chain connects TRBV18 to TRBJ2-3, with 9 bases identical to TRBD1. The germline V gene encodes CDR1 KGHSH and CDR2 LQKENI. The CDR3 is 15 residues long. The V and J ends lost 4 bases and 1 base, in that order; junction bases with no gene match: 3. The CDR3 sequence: CASSLRQGGTDTQYF. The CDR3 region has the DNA TGTGCCAGCTCACTGCGACAGGGGGGCACAGATACGCAGTATTTT.

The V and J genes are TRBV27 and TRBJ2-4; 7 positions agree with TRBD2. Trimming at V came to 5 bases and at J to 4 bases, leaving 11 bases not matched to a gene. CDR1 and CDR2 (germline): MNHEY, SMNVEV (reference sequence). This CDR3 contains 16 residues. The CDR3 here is CASSPRGGGGKNIQYF. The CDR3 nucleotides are TGTGCCAGCAGTCCCCGGGGTGGGGGGGGTAAAAACATTCAGTACTTC.

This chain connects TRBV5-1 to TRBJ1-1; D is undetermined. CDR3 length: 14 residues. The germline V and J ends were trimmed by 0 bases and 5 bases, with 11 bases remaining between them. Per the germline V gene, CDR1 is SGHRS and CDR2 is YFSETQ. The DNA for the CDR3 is TGCGCCAGCAGCTTGGCCCTCGCCGGGACTGAAGCTTTCTTT. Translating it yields CASSLALAGTEAFF.

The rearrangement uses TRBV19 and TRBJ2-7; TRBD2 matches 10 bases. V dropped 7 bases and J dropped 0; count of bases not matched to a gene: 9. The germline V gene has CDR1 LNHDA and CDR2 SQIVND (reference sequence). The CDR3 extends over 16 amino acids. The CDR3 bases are TGTGCCAGTAAGCCTAGCGGGAGTAGGGGCTCCTACGAGCAGTACTTC. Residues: CASKPSGSRGSYEQYF.

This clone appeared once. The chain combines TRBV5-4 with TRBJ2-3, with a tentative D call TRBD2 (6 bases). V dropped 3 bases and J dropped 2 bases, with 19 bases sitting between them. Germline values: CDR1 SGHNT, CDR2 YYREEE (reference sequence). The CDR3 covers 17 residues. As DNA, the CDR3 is TGTGCCAGCAGCTACCCCGGCCCGCGGGACTCCACAGATACGCAGTATTTT. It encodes CASSYPGPRDSTDTQYF.

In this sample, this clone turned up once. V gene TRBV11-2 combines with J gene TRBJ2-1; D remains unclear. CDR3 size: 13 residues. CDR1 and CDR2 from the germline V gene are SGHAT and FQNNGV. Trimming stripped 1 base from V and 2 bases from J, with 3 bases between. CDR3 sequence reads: CASSLATYNEQFF. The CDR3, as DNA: TGTGCCAGCAGCTTAGCCACCTACAATGAGCAGTTCTTC.

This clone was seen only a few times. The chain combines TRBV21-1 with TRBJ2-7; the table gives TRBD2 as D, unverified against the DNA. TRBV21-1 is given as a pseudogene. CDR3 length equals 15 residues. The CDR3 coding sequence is TGTGCCAGCAGCAATCCCCCTGAGAGCTCCTACGAGCAGTACTTC. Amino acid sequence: CASSNPPESSYEQYF.